The 14 T cell receptor beta chains below were found in one sample sequenced in a study of blood T cell repertoires in COVID-19. The table came from immunoSEQ multiplex PCR; TCRdb's copy has only in-frame clones and leaves some out. The table records some 300,000 clones, about 91% of them present only once. The sequenced sample consisted of peripheral blood. Receptors were obtained from a woman between 25 and 40 years old who had recovered from COVID-19.

This clone was picked up a small number of times. This chain connects TRBV6-5 to TRBJ1-4, with D maybe TRBD1 (5 bases). The CDR3 extends over 15 amino acids. From germline, CDR1 is MNHEY and CDR2 SVGAGI. Trimming took off 5 bases at V and 4 bases at J, with 14 bases between the two ends. The CDR3 coding sequence is TGTGCCAGCAGTAGAGGGACTGGAAGTAATGAAAAACTGTTTTTT. Its translation: CASSRGTGSNEKLFF.

This chain connects TRBV7-3 to TRBJ2-5; 8 nucleotides align to TRBD2. With V trimmed by 3 bases and J by 4 bases, 1 base remained unmatched. Germline V gene lookup returns CDR1 SGHTA and CDR2 FQGTGA. This CDR3 is 13 amino acids long. CDR3 residues: CASSFSGAETQYF. The CDR3 DNA reads as TGTGCCAGCAGCTTTAGCGGGGCAGAGACCCAGTACTTC. The full variable domain, its missing parts supplied by reference TRBV7-3 and TRBJ2-5, is GAGVSQTPSNKVTEKGKYVELRCDPISGHTALYWYRQSLGQGPEFLIYFQGTGAADDSGLPNDRFFAVRPEGSVSTLKIQRTERGDSAVYLCASSFSGAETQYFGPGTRLLVL.

J is TRBJ2-4 and V is TRBV21-1; TRBD1 is taken as the D call from the table, unchecked against the DNA. TRBV21-1 represents a pseudogene. This CDR3 spans 15 amino acids. CDR3 protein: CASSSGTGLKNIQYF. CDR3 bases: TGTGCCAGCAGCAGCGGGACAGGGCTCAAAAACATTCAGTACTTC.

The chain employs TRBV12-3 or TRBV12-4 and TRBJ2-5; TRBD1 matches at 9 bases. The CDR3 is 13 residues long. Trimming removed 6 bases from V and 5 bases from J; junction bases left unmatched: 4. As DNA, the CDR3 is TGTGCCAGCAGACAGGGGGCGAGGGAGACCCAGTACTTC. This translates into CASRQGARETQYF.

V usage is TRBV20-1 and J usage is TRBJ2-5, with a possible D match to TRBD2 (6 bases). Deletions cut 3 bases from V and 1 base from J, with 9 bases between. Germline assignment: CDR1 DFQATT and CDR2 SNEGSKA (reference sequence). The CDR3 has 13 amino acids. The CDR3 region is CSASRGTQETQYF. DNA of the CDR3: TGCAGTGCTAGTCGGGGGACCCAAGAGACCCAGTACTTC.

V and J are TRBV27 and TRBJ1-4, with D perhaps matching TRBD1 (5 bases). The CDR3 runs to 14 residues. Trimming took 2 bases from V and 10 from J, leaving 14 bases between them. Germline V lookup: CDR1 MNHEY, CDR2 SMNVEV (reference sequence). The CDR3 DNA follows: TGTGCCAGCAGTTTAGGGGCAGGGAAAGGAAAACTGTTTTTT. Protein: CASSLGAGKGKLFF.

This chain connects TRBV7-2 to TRBJ2-1; 10 positions match TRBD2. CDR1 SGHTA and CDR2 FQGNSA come from the germline V gene. Trimming removed 6 bases from V and 2 bases from J; junction bases left unmatched: 4. The CDR3 is 15 residues long. The CDR3 reads CASRESGGAYNEQFF. The CDR3 coding sequence is TGTGCCAGCAGGGAGAGCGGGGGGGCCTACAATGAGCAGTTCTTC.

This CDR3 reads CASREGGFNQPQHF. CDR3 coding DNA: TGTGCCAGCAGGGAGGGGGGGTTCAATCAGCCCCAGCATTTT. This rearrangement joins TRBV28 to TRBJ1-5; possible D gene TRBD1, 6 bases. Trimming removed 6 bases at V and 3 bases at J, with 12 bases between. From germline, CDR1 is MDHEN and CDR2 SYDVKM. This CDR3 has 14 amino acids.

The chain joins TRBV29-1 to TRBJ1-1; D call uncertain. The CDR3 has 12 amino acids. CDR1 SQVTM and CDR2 ANQGSEA come from the germline V gene. Trimming removed 4 bases at V and 5 bases at J, with 11 bases between. CDR3 sequence reads: CSVGGGSTEAFF. The CDR3 DNA reads as TGCAGCGTTGGCGGAGGGTCGACTGAAGCTTTCTTT.

This chain links TRBV7-6 with TRBJ2-5, with 9 nucleotides matching TRBD2. Germline values: CDR1 SGHVS, CDR2 FNYEAQ. The CDR3 runs 17 residues. The ends lost 2 bases at V and 5 bases at J; junction bases unmatched: 12. The CDR3 reads CASSLSSSRGGVETQYF. CDR3 coding DNA: TGTGCCAGCAGCTTATCCTCTTCTCGCGGGGGGGTGGAGACCCAGTACTTC.

The table lists this clone with a count of one. The V call is TRBV28, the J call TRBJ1-4; D ambiguous. CDR1 MDHEN and CDR2 SYDVKM come from the germline V gene. The V end was cut by 5 bases, the J end by 8 bases, with 18 bases between. There are 15 residues in the CDR3. The CDR3 region is CASSPRSAGGEKLFF. CDR3 in DNA: TGTGCCAGCAGTCCTAGGAGCGCGGGAGGGGAAAAACTGTTTTTT.

This sequence joins TRBV28 and TRBJ1-3; 7 bases line up with TRBD1. The CDR3 runs to 14 residues. The V segment lost 6 bases and the J segment 3 bases; nucleotides outside the gene matches: 5. The germline V gene encodes CDR1 MDHEN and CDR2 SYDVKM. CDR3 nucleotide sequence: TGTGCCAGCAGCCGGGGACAGTTTGGAAACACCATATATTTT. Residues: CASSRGQFGNTIYF. Looking up the rest from reference TRBV28 and TRBJ1-3 gives the full variable domain: DVKVTQSSRYLVKRTGEKVFLECVQDMDHENMFWYRQDPGLGLRLIYFSYDVKMKEKGDIPEGYSVSREKKERFSLILESASTNQTSMYLCASSRGQFGNTIYFGEGSWLTVV.

As concerns this clone: Relative to the germline gene, one junction end is altered; a read error may explain this. The chain links TRBV29-1 to TRBJ1-3; no definite D call. The CDR3 is 13 amino acids. The germline V gene encodes CDR1 SQVTM and CDR2 ANQGSEA. The CDR3 DNA is TGCAGCGTTCGGGAGATATTAGGAAGCACCATATATTTT. Protein sequence: CSVREILGSTIYF.

The chain combines TRBV3-1 (or the pseudogene TRBV3-2) with TRBJ1-1, with TRBD1 identical over 7 bases. This CDR3 region has 13 residues. Germline V lookup: CDR1 LGHDT, CDR2 YNNKEL (reference sequence). Trimming took 4 bases from V and 8 from J; bases not matched to a gene: 7. The DNA for the CDR3 is TGTGCCAGCAGCCTACTTGGGACAGTGGAAGCTTTCTTT. Its protein product is CASSLLGTVEAFF.